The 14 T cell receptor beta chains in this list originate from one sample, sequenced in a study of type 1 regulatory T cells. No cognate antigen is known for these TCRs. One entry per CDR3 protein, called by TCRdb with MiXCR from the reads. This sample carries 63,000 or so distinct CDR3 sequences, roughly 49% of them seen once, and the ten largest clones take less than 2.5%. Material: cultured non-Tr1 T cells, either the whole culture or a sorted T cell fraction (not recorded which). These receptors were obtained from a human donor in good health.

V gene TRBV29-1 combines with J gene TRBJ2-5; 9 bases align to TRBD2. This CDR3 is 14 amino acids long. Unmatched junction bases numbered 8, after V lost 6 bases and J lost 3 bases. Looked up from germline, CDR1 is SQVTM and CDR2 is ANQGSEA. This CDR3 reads CSVGSGGYEETQYF. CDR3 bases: TGCAGCGTAGGTAGCGGGGGATATGAAGAGACCCAGTACTTC.

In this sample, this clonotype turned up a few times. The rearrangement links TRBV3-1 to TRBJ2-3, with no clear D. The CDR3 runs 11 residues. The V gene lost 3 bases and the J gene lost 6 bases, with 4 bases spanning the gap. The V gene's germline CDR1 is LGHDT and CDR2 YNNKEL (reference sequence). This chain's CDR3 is CASSQLDTQYF. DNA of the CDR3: TGTGCCAGCAGCCAGCTGGATACGCAGTATTTT.

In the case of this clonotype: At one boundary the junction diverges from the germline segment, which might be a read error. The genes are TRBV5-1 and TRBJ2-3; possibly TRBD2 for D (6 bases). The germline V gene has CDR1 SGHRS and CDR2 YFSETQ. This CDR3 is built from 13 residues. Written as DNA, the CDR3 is TGCGCTAGCAACCGGGGGTATTCAGATACGCAGTATTTT. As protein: CASNRGYSDTQYF.

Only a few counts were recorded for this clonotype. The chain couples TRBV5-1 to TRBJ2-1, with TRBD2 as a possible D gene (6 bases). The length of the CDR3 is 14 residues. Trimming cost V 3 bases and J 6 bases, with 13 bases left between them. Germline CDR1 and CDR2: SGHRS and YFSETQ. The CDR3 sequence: CASSWGGSFNEQFF. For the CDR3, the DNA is TGCGCCAGCAGCTGGGGAGGTAGTTTCAATGAGCAGTTCTTC.

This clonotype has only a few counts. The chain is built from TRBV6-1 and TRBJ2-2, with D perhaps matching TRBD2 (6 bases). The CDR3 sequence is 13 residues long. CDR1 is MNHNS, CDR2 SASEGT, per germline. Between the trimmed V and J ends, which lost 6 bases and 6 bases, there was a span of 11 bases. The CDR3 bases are TGTGCCAGCAGCCTCAGGAGGGCCGGGGAGCTGTTTTTT. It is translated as CASSLRRAGELFF.

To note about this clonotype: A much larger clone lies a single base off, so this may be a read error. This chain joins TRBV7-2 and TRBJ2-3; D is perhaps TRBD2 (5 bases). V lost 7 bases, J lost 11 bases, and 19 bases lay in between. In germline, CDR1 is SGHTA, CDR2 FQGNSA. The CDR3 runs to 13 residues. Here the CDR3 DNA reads TGTGCCAGCAACTCCCCCCCGGGGAGAGTGCAGTATTTT. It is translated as CASNSPPGRVQYF.

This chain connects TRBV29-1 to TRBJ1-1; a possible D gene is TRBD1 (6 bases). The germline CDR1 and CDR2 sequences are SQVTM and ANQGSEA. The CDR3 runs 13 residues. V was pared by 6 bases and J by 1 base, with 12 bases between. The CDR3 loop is CSVVRDTNTEAFF. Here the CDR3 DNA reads TGCAGCGTCGTCCGGGACACGAACACTGAAGCTTTCTTT.

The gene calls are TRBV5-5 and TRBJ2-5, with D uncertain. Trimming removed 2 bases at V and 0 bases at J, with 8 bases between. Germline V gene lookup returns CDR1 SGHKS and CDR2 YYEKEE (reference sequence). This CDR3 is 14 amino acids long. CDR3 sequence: CASSLTGHQETQYF. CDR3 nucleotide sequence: TGTGCCAGCAGCTTAACCGGCCACCAAGAGACCCAGTACTTC.

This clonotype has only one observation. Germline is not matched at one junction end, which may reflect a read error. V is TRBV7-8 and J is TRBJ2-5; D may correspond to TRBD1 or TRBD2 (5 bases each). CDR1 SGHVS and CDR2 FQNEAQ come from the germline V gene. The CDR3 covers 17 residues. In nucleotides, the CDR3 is TGTGCCAGCAACCTAAGGCCGGGGCCAGCTACTCAAGGGACCCAGTACTTC. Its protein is CASNLRPGPATQGTQYF.

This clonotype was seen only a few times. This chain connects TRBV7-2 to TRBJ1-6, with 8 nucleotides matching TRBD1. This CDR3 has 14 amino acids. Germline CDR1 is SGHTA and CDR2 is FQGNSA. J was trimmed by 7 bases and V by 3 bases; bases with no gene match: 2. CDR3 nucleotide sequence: TGTGCCAGCAGCTTCGGACAGGGAAATTCACCCCTCCACTTT. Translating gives CASSFGQGNSPLHF.

The CDR3 sequence: CSAADWSYEQYF. The CDR3, as DNA: TGCAGTGCCGCGGACTGGAGCTACGAGCAGTACTTC. V and J are TRBV20-1 and TRBJ2-7; D is perhaps TRBD2 (5 bases). CDR1 and CDR2 (germline): DFQATT, SNEGSKA (reference sequence). Trimming stripped 6 bases from V and 3 bases from J, with 12 bases between. CDR3 length equals 12 residues.

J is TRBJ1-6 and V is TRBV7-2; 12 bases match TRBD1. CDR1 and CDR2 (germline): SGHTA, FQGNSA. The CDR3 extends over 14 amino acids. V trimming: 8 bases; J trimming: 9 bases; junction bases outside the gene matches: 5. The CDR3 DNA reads TGTGCCAGCTGGGACAGGGGGCGGGGTTCACCCCTCCACTTT. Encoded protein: CASWDRGRGSPLHF.

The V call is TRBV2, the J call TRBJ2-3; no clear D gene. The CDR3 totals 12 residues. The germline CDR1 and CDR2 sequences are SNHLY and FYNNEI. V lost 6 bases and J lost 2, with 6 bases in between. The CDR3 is CASRTHTDTQYF. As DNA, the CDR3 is TGTGCCAGCAGGACTCACACAGATACGCAGTATTTT.

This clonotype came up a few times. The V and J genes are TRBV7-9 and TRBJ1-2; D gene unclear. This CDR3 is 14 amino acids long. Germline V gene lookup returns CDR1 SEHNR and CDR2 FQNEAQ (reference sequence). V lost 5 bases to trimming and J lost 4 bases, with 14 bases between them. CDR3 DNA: TGTGCCAGCAGCCACCCGACGGCGGCCTATGGCTACACCTTC. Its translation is CASSHPTAAYGYTF.